This T cell receptor (beta chain) was obtained from a study of T cell responses to AZD1222 COVID-19 vaccine. General study results and limits: Once two AZD1222 doses were given, Spike-specific TCR breadth and depth went up. Only six individuals given AZD1222 were seropositive at baseline. No repertoire was sampled before or during the peak T cell response, only after it. There were mostly white British donors and more females than males, and clonal diversity was possibly underestimated.

With regard to this clone: Its antigen is still unknown.

Assay: immunoSEQ multiplex PCR; the TCRdb copy retains only in-frame clones and omits some. The sample consists of 140,000 to 150,000 clones, under 95% of them appearing once. The CDR3 consists of 16 residues. The V gene lost 1 base and the J gene lost 1 base, with 11 bases spanning the gap. The germline gives CDR1 SGHTA, CDR2 FQGNSA. This clonotype was sampled from an adult in good health. This sequence joins TRBV7-2 and TRBJ1-5; D perhaps matches TRBD1 (6 bases). This material consisted of peripheral blood, taken on day 0 of AZD1222 vaccination. CDR3 residues: CASSLEGGWSNQPQHF. CDR3 DNA sequence: TGTGCCAGCAGCTTAGAGGGGGGCTGGAGCAATCAGCCCCAGCATTTT.